This T cell receptor (beta chain) comes out of a study of blood T cells in healthy people across ages. Study findings and constraints: For the donors, CMV status was unknown and possibly confounded expanded clonotype changes.

Germline CDR1 and CDR2: MGHRA and YSYEKL. The V gene end was trimmed by 0 bases and the J gene end by 5 bases; junction bases not matched to a gene: 8. This CDR3 is built from 16 residues. A second PCR of about 6 to 12 cycles used a sample-barcoded 5' primer and a J-beta primer mix. TCRdb recomputed calls from the 5' RACE reads with MiXCR, one row per CDR3 protein. The table includes 850,000 to 1,000,000 distinct CDR3 sequences, around 46% detected once. In this sample, this clonotype turned up a few times. Its matching antigen is unknown. The V gene is TRBV4-1, the J gene TRBJ2-3, with 7 nucleotides matching TRBD2. This receptor was taken from a man aged 25 to 40 in good health. The sample consisted of blood. The CDR3 DNA reads TGCGCCAGCAGCCAAGATCCAGCGGGGCAGAAAGATACGCAGTATTTT. Amino acids: CASSQDPAGQKDTQYF.